Following are 2 T cell receptor beta chains from one sample sequenced in a study of blood T cell repertoires in COVID-19. Clones were sequenced by immunoSEQ multiplex PCR, and TCRdb holds only the in-frame ones, with some missing. This sample yields around 60,000 clones, of which 88% are seen a single time; around 3.7% belongs to the top ten. Material: peripheral blood. These receptors all stem from a human donor in a cohort sampled during active COVID-19.

This clone was seen only a few times. The J gene is TRBJ1-3, the V gene TRBV12-3 or TRBV12-4; D is ambiguous. The CDR3 runs to 13 residues. V shed 6 bases and J shed 0 bases, with 6 bases lying between them. Here the CDR3 reads CASRQVSGNTIYF. The CDR3 DNA follows: TGTGCCAGCAGACAAGTCTCTGGAAACACCATATATTTT.

The chain couples TRBV2 to TRBJ2-1; 8 bases match TRBD1. The CDR3 runs 16 residues. Germline V lookup: CDR1 SNHLY, CDR2 FYNNEI. With V trimmed by 1 base and J by 3 bases, 5 bases remained unmatched. The CDR3 DNA sequence: TGTGCCAGCAGTGAAGGACAGGGGTCGTTCTACAATGAGCAGTTCTTC. This encodes CASSEGQGSFYNEQFF.